Below, 9 T cell receptor beta chains from the same sample are listed, as sequenced in a study of T cell responses to AZD1222 COVID-19 vaccine. TCRdb's table, derived via immunoSEQ multiplex PCR, lists solely in-frame clones and lacks some. The sample has tens of thousands of clones, 65% to 85% seen once. Source: peripheral blood, taken on day 0 of AZD1222 vaccination. These receptor sequences come from an adult in good health.

The chain links TRBV5-1 to TRBJ2-5; no definite D call. Germline lookup yields CDR1 SGHRS and CDR2 YFSETQ. The CDR3 sequence is 16 residues long. With 2 bases removed from V and 5 bases from J, the gap between germline ends came to 19 bases. CDR3: CASSFPRSGVRETQYF. The CDR3 nucleotides read TGCGCCAGCAGCTTCCCTCGGTCAGGCGTCCGGGAGACCCAGTACTTC.

The chain joins TRBV5-4 to TRBJ2-7; the match to TRBD2 covers 7 bases. Germline CDR1 is SGHNT and CDR2 is YYREEE (reference sequence). CDR3 length: 16 residues. J gave up 2 bases and V 0 bases, and 8 bases lay outside the gene matches. CDR3 DNA: TGTGCCAGCAGCTTGGTGTCTAGCGGTACCCCCTACGAGCAGTACTTC. Amino acid sequence: CASSLVSSGTPYEQYF.

This chain links TRBV28 with TRBJ2-1; TRBD2 matches at 8 bases. With 6 bases clipped from V and 6 bases from J, the junction kept 13 bases outside the gene matches. Germline CDR1 is MDHEN and CDR2 is SYDVKM. The CDR3 is 16 amino acids. The CDR3 is CASSPRAGGYGNEQFF. The CDR3, as DNA: TGTGCCAGCAGCCCCCGGGCGGGGGGATATGGCAATGAGCAGTTCTTC.

The J gene is TRBJ2-1, the V gene TRBV11-2; D is uncertain. The CDR3 runs 15 residues. The V and J ends lost 0 bases and 0 bases respectively, with 6 bases between them. From germline, CDR1 is SGHAT and CDR2 FQNNGV. As DNA, the CDR3 is TGTGCCAGCAGCTTAGACAGGCTCTCCTACAATGAGCAGTTCTTC. This translates into CASSLDRLSYNEQFF.

This sequence joins TRBV2 and TRBJ2-7; 9 bases map to TRBD1. CDR1 and CDR2 from the germline V gene are SNHLY and FYNNEI. With 9 bases clipped from V and 2 bases from J, the junction kept 8 bases outside the gene matches. The CDR3 has 14 amino acids. The CDR3 is CASLSGTGTYEQYF. The CDR3 bases are TGTGCCAGTCTCTCCGGGACAGGGACCTACGAGCAGTACTTC.

Only a few counts were recorded for this clone. J is TRBJ1-6 and V is TRBV6-5; 8 nucleotides align to TRBD1. V lost 0 bases and J lost 10; bases outside the gene matches: 5. CDR1 and CDR2 (germline): MNHEY, SVGAGI. The CDR3 runs 15 residues. The CDR3 is CASSYSTGEGSPLHF. For the CDR3, the DNA is TGTGCCAGCAGTTACTCGACAGGGGAAGGATCACCCCTCCACTTT.

The gene calls are TRBV30 and TRBJ1-5, with TRBD1 matching 10 bases. CDR3 length equals 15 residues. V shed 5 bases and J 1 base; nucleotides not matched to a gene: 5. From germline, CDR1 is GTSNPN and CDR2 SVGIG (reference sequence). The CDR3 DNA is TGTGCCTGGCGACAGGGGGCGAGCAGCAATCAGCCCCAGCATTTT. Translating gives CAWRQGASSNQPQHF.

The chain recombines TRBV18 with TRBJ1-2; unclear D gene. Trimming cost V 1 base and J 3 bases, with 9 bases left between them. CDR3 length equals 14 residues. CDR1 and CDR2 from the germline V gene are KGHSH and LQKENI. CDR3 nucleotides: TGTGCCAGCTCACCACGAGACGTCGACTATGGCTACACCTTC. It codes for CASSPRDVDYGYTF.

The rearrangement links TRBV5-4 to TRBJ2-7, with TRBD2 as a possible D gene (5 bases). Germline V gene sequence: CDR1 SGHNT, CDR2 YYREEE (reference sequence). CDR3 length: 13 residues. The V gene lost 1 base and the J gene lost 4 bases, with 9 bases spanning the gap. The CDR3 sequence is CASSLRRGYEQYF. The DNA for the CDR3 is TGTGCCAGCAGCTTGAGGAGAGGGTACGAGCAGTACTTC.